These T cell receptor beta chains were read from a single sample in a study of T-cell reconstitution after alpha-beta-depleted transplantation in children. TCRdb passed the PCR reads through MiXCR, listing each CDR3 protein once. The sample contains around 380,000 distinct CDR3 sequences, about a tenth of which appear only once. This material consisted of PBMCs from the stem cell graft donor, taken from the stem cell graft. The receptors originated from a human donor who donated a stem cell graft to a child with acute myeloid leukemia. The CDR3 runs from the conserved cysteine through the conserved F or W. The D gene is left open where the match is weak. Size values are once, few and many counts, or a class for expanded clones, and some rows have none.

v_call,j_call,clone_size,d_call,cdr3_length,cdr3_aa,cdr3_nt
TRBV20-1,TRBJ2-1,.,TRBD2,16,CSARDIREGLYNEQFF,TGCAGTGCTAGAGATATTCGGGAGGGCCTCTACAATGAGCAGTTCTTC
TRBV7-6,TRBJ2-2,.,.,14,CASSSTMGNGELFF,TGTGCCAGCAGTTCCACGATGGGCAACGGGGAGCTGTTTTTT
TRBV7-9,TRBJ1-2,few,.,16,CASSFLDGGLNYGYTF,TGTGCCAGCAGCTTCCTTGACGGGGGGCTAAACTATGGCTACACCTTC
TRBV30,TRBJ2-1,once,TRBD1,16,CAWSGGTDHSYNEQFF,TGTGCCTGGAGTGGAGGGACAGACCACTCCTACAATGAGCAGTTCTTC
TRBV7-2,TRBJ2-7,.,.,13,CASSFGQPNEQYF,TGTGCCAGCAGCTTTGGACAACCCAACGAGCAGTACTTC
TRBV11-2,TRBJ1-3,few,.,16,CASSRSRGLSGNTIYF,TGTGCCAGCAGCCGATCACGGGGGCTCTCTGGAAACACCATATATTTT
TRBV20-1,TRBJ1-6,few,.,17,CSARSMGSSSYNSPLHF,TGCAGTGCTAGAAGTATGGGGTCGAGCTCCTATAATTCACCCCTCCACTTT
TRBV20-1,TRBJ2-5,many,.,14,CSARPSPWEETQYF,TGCAGTGCTAGACCGTCCCCATGGGAAGAGACCCAGTACTTC
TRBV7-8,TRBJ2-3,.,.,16,CASSFAIHPSTDTQYF,TGTGCCAGCAGCTTCGCGATCCATCCTAGCACAGATACGCAGTATTTT
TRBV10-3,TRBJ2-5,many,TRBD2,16,CAISVSGGPQTETQYF,TGTGCCATCAGTGTCAGCGGGGGACCTCAAACGGAGACCCAGTACTTC
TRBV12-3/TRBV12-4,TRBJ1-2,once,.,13,CASSGVSNYGYTF,TGTGCCAGTAGCGGGGTGTCAAACTATGGCTACACCTTC
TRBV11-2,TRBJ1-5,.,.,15,CASSPGYSRNQPQHF,TGTGCCAGCAGCCCCGGCTATAGTAGGAATCAGCCCCAGCATTTT
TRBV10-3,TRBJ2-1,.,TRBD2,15,CAISARTSAGNEQFF,TGTGCCATCAGTGCGAGGACTAGCGCTGGCAATGAGCAGTTCTTC
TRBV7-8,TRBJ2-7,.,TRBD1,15,CASSEFDRGPYEQYF,TGTGCCAGCAGCGAATTCGACAGGGGGCCCTACGAGCAGTACTTC
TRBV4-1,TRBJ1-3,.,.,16,CASSQSSPSSGNTIYF,TGCGCCAGCAGCCAATCATCTCCGTCCTCTGGAAACACCATATATTTT
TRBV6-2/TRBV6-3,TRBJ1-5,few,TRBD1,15,CASRGTGNSNQPQHF,TGTGCCAGCAGGGGGACAGGTAATAGCAATCAGCCCCAGCATTTT
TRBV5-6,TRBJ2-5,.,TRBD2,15,CASSSLSGGQETQYF,TGTGCCAGCAGCAGCCTAAGCGGGGGACAAGAGACCCAGTACTTC
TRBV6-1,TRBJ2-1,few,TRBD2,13,CASTGGGTQPRFF,TGTGCCAGCACGGGAGGGGGGACCCAGCCAAGGTTCTTC
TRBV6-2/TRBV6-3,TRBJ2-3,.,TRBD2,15,CASSYFSGGTDTQYF,TGTGCCAGCAGTTACTTTAGCGGGGGAACAGATACGCAGTATTTT
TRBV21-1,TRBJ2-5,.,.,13,CASNGGGQETQYF,TGTGCCAGCAACGGGGGCGGCCAAGAGACCCAGTACTTC
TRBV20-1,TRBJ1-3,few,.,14,CSALPQGPGNTIYF,TGCAGTGCTCTCCCCCAGGGCCCTGGAAACACCATATATTTT
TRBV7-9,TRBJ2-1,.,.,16,CASSLGTITSYNEQFF,TGTGCCAGCAGCTTAGGGACTATCACTTCCTACAATGAGCAGTTCTTC
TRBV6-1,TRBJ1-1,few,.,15,CASSDRWTGNTEAFF,TGTGCCAGCAGTGATCGTTGGACGGGAAACACTGAAGCTTTCTTT
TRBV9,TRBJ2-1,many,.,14,CASSEGDHPREQFF,TGTGCCAGCAGCGAGGGGGACCATCCACGTGAGCAGTTCTTC
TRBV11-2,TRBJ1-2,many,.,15,CASSGLTGWNYGYTF,TGTGCCAGCTCTGGCCTAACAGGGTGGAACTATGGCTACACCTTC
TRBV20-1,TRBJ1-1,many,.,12,CSARDAGNVAFF,TGCAGTGCTAGAGATGCGGGGAACGTAGCTTTCTTT
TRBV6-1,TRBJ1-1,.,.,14,CASIDWAGRAEAFF,TGTGCCAGCATCGACTGGGCGGGACGGGCTGAAGCTTTCTTT
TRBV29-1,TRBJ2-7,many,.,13,CSVAGVGTYEQYF,TGCAGCGTTGCCGGGGTGGGAACCTACGAGCAGTACTTC
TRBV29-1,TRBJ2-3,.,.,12,CSTQTETDTQYF,TGCAGCACTCAGACAGAAACAGATACGCAGTATTTT
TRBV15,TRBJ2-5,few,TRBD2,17,CATSPTPTSGRAPAQYF,TGTGCCACCAGCCCGACCCCGACTAGCGGGAGGGCCCCGGCCCAGTACTTC
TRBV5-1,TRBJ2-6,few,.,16,CASTQGGISGANVLTF,TGCGCCAGCACCCAAGGAGGAATCTCTGGGGCCAACGTCCTGACTTTC